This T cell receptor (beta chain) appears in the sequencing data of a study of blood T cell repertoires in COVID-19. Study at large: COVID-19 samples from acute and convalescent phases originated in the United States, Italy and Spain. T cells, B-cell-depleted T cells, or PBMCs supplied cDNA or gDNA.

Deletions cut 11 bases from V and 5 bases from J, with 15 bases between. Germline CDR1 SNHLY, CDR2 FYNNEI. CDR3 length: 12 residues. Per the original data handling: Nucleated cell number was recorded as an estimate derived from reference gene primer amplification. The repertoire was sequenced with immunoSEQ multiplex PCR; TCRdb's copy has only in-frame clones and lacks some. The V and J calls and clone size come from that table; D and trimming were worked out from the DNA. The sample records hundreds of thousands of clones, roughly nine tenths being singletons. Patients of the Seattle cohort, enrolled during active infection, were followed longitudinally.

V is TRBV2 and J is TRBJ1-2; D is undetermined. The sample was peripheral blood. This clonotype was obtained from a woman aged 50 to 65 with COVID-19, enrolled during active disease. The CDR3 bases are TGTGCCGGGCTCGGGGTGGGATATGGCTACACCTTC. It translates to CAGLGVGYGYTF.